This TCR beta chain was recovered during a study of identical twins. TCRdb re-called the 5' RACE reads through MiXCR, storing one row per CDR3 protein. The sample carries about 520,000 distinct CDR3 sequences, about 20% recorded once. The ends lost 0 bases at V and 1 base at J; junction bases unmatched: 12. The CDR3 covers 18 residues. Looked up from germline, CDR1 is DFQATT and CDR2 is SNEGSKA (reference sequence). In addition, the sample was reused for a study of T cells expressing NK-cell markers.

The V gene is TRBV20-1, the J gene TRBJ2-7; TRBD1 agrees at 10 bases. This receptor was obtained from a woman between 18 and 29 years old in good health. Sequenced sample: CD4+ T cells sorted from blood. CDR3 sequence: CSARDASGPGQGSYEQYF. The DNA for the CDR3 is TGCAGTGCTAGAGATGCATCCGGACCGGGACAGGGGTCCTACGAGCAGTACTTC.